Below, one T cell receptor beta chain is given with its context. Its target is not known. These data originate in a study of cytomegalovirus exposure and HLA in healthy donors. Whole-study findings and limits: Later analysis identified several of the most significant clusters that appeared linked to common viral pathogens.

CDR3 length: 11 residues. Per germline, CDR1 LNHDA and CDR2 SQIVND (reference sequence). V was cut by 5 bases and J by 4 bases, with 3 bases left in between. The PCR ran on 60 Vbeta and 13 Jbeta primers. Generated by immunoSEQ multiplex PCR, the TCRdb table keeps only in-frame clones and is missing some. This table holds around 180,000 clones, less than 90% found once. Healthy bone marrow donors formed the donor group. This TCR derives from a boy aged 5-17 years in good health and CMV-seronegative. The chain has TRBV19 and TRBJ2-1; D ambiguous. Sequencing input: PBMCs. CDR3 sequence: CASSLYNEQFF. The CDR3, as DNA: TGTGCCAGTAGTTTATACAATGAGCAGTTCTTC.